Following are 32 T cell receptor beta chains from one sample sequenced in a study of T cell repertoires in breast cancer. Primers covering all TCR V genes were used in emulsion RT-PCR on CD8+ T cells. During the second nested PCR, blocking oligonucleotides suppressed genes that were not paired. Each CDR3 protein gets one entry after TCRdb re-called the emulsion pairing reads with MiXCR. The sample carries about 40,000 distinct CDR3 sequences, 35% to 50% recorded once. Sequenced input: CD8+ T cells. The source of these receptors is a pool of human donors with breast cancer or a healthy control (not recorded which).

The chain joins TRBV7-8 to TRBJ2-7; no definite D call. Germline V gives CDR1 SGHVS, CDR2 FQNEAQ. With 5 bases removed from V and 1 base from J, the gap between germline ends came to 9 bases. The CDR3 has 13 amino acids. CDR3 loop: CASSPRPSYEQYF. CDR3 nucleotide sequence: TGTGCCAGCAGCCCCCGGCCTTCCTACGAGCAGTACTTC.

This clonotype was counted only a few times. The CDR3 region is CSASDSDGVVEQYF. The DNA of the CDR3 is TGCAGTGCGTCCGACTCGGACGGAGTCGTCGAGCAGTACTTC. The chain is built from TRBV20-1 and TRBJ2-7, with D hard to call. V lost 6 bases to trimming and J lost 6 bases, with 21 bases between them. The germline V gene has CDR1 DFQATT and CDR2 SNEGSKA (reference sequence). The length of the CDR3 is 14 residues.

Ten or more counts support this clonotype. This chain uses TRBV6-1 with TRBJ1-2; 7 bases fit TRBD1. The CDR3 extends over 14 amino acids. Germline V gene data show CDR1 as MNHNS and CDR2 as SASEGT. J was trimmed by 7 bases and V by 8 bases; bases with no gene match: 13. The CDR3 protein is CASVLGGGAIGYTF. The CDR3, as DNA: TGTGCCAGCGTCTTGGGAGGGGGCGCGATTGGCTACACCTTC.

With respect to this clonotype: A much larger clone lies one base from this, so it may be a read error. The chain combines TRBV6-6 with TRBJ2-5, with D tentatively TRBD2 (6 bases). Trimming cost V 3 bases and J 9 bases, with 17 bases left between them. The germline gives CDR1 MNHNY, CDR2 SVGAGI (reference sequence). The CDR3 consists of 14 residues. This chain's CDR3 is CASSYPWREAAQYF. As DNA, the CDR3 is TGTGCCAGCAGTTATCCCTGGAGGGAGGCGGCCCAGTACTTC.

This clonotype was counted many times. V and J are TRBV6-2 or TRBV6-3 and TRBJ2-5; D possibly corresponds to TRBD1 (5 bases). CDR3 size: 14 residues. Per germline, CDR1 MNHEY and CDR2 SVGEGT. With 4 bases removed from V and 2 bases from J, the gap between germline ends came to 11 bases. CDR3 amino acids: CASSSLTVQETQYF. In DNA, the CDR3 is TGTGCCAGCAGTTCGTTGACAGTTCAAGAGACCCAGTACTTC.

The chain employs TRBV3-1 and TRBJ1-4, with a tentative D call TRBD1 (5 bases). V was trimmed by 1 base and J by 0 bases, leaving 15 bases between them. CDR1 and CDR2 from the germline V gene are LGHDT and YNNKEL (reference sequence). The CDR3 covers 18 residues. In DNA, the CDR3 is TGTGCCAGCAGCCAAGGTCGCCAGGGACTTGCAACTAATGAAAAACTGTTTTTT. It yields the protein CASSQGRQGLATNEKLFF.

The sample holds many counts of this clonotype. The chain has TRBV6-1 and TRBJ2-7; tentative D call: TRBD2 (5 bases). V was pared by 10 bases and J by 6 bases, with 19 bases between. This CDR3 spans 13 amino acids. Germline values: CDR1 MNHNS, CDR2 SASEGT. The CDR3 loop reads CATHRGKASEQYF. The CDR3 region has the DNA TGTGCCACCCACCGGGGAAAAGCGAGCGAGCAGTACTTC.

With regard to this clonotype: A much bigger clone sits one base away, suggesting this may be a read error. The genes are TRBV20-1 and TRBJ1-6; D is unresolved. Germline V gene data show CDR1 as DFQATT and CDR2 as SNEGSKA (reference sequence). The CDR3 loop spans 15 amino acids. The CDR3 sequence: CSARMTSSHNSPLHF. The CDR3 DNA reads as TGCAGTGCTAGAATGACAAGCTCCCATAATTCACCCCTCCACTTT.

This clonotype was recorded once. The CDR3 sequence is CASRCSGANVLTF. In DNA form, the CDR3 reads TGTGCCAGCAGGTGCTCTGGGGCCAACGTCCTGACTTTC. V gene TRBV6-1 combines with J gene TRBJ2-6; the D is unclear. The CDR3 loop spans 13 amino acids. The V end was cut by 6 bases, the J end by 0 bases, with 3 bases between. Germline CDR1 and CDR2: MNHNS and SASEGT.

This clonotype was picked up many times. CDR3 sequence reads: CSASETSRGEQFF. Here the CDR3 DNA reads TGCAGTGCTAGTGAGACTAGCCGGGGTGAGCAGTTCTTC. J is TRBJ2-1 and V is TRBV20-1, with TRBD2 identical over 7 bases. The CDR3 runs to 13 residues. Germline V gene sequence: CDR1 DFQATT, CDR2 SNEGSKA (reference sequence). V dropped 3 bases and J dropped 9; count of bases not matched to a gene: 8.

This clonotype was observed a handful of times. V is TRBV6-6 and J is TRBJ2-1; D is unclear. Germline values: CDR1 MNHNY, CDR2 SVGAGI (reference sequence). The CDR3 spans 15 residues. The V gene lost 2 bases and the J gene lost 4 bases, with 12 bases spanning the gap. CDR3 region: CASSYAAFQYNEQFF. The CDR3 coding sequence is TGTGCCAGCAGTTACGCAGCCTTTCAGTACAATGAGCAGTTCTTC.

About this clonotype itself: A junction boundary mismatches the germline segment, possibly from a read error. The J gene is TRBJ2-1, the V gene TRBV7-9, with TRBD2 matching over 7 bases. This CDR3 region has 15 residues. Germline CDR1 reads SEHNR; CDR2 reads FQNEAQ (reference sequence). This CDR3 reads CASSRLAPSYNEQLF. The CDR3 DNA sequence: TGTGCCAGCAGTCGACTAGCTCCCTCCTACAATGAGCAGCTCTTC.

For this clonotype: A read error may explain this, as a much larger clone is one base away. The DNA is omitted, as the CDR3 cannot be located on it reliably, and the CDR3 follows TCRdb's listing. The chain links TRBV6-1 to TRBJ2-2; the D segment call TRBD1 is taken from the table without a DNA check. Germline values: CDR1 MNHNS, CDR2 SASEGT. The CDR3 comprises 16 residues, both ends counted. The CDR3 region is CASTHGWGAGTGEPFF.

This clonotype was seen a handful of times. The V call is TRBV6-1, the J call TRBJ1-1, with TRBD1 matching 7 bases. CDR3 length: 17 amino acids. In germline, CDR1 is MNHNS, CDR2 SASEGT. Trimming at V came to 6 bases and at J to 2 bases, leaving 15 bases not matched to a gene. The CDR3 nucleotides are TGTGCCAGCAGCGATAGGACAGGAGTCTACCTTAACACTGAAGCTTTCTTT. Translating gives CASSDRTGVYLNTEAFF.

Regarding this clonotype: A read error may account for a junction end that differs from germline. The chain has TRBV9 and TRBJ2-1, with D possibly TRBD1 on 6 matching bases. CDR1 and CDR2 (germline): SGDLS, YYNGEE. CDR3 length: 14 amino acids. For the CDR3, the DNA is TGTGCCAGCAGCGTAAGGCCCGGGGACAAAGAGCAGTTCTTC. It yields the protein CASSVRPGDKEQFF.

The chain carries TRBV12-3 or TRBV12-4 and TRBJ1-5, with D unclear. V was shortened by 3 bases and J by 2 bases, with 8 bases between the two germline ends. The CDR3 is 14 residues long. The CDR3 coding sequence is TGTGCCAGCAGTTTCAGTCAGGGCAATCAGCCCCAGCATTTT. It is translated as CASSFSQGNQPQHF.

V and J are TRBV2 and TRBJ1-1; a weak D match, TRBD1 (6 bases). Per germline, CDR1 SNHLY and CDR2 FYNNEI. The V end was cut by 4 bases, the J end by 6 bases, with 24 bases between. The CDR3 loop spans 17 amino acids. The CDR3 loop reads CASSGVPSRAGAPEAFF. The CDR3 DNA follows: TGTGCCAGCAGTGGGGTACCTTCACGGGCAGGGGCTCCTGAAGCTTTCTTT.

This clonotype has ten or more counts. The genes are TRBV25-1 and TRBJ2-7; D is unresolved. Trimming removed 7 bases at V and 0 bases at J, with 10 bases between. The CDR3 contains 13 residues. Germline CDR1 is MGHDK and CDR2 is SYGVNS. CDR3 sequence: CASTTRSSYEQYF. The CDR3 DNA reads TGTGCCAGCACCACACGGAGCTCCTACGAGCAGTACTTC.

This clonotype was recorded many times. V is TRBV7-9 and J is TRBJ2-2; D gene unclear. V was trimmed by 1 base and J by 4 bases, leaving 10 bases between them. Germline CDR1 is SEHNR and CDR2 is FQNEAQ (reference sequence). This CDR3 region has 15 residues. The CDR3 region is CASSLGAGSTGELFF. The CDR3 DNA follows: TGTGCCAGCAGCTTAGGGGCAGGATCCACCGGGGAGCTGTTTTTT. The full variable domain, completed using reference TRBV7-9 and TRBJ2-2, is DTGVSQNPRHKITKRGQNVTFRCDPISEHNRLYWYRQTLGQGPEFLTYFQNEAQLEKSRLLSDRFSAERPKGSFSTLEIQRTEQGDSAMYLCASSLGAGSTGELFFGEGSRLTVL.

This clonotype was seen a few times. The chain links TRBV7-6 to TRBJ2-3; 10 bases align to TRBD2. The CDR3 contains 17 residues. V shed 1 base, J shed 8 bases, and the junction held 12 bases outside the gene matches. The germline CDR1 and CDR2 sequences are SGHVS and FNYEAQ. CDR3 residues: CASSLEVPSGSGGTQYF. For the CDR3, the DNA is TGTGCCAGCAGCTTAGAAGTGCCTAGCGGGAGCGGCGGTACGCAGTATTTT.

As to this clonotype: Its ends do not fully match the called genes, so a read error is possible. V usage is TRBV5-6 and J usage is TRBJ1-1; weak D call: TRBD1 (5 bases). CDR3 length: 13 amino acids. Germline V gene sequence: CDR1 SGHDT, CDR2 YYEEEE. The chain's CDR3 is CAGSLRVGTEAFF. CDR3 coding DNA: TGTGCCGGCAGTCTCAGGGTGGGTACTGAAGCTTTCTTT.

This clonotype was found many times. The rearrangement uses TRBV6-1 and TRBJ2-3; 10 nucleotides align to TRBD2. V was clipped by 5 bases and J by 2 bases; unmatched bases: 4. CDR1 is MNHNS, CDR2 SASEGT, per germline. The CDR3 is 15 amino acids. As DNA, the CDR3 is TGTGCCAGCAGTATCCTAGCGGGGGCCACAGATACGCAGTATTTT. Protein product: CASSILAGATDTQYF.

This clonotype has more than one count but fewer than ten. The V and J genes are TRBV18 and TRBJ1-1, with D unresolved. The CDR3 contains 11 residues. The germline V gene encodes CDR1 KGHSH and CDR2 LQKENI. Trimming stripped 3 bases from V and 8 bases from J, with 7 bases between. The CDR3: CASSPYQEAFF. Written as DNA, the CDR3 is TGTGCCAGCTCACCCTATCAAGAAGCTTTCTTT.

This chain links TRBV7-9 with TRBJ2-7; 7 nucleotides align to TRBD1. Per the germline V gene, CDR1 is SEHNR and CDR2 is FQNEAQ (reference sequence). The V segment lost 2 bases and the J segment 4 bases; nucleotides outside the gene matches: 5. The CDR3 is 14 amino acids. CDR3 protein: CASSLSTGAYEQYF. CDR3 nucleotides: TGTGCCAGCAGCTTAAGTACAGGGGCTTACGAGCAGTACTTC.

CDR3 sequence reads: CASSGAGGQPGELFF. The CDR3, as DNA: TGTGCCAGCAGTGGAGCGGGGGGCCAGCCCGGGGAGCTGTTTTTT. The chain carries TRBV2 and TRBJ2-2; 9 bases match TRBD2. Per germline, CDR1 SNHLY and CDR2 FYNNEI. CDR3 length: 15 amino acids. J was trimmed by 6 bases and V by 4 bases; bases with no gene match: 6.

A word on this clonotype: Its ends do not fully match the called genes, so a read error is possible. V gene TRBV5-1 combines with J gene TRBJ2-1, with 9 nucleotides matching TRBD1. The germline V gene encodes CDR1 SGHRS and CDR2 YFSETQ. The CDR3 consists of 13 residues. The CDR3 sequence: CASRLATGGEQFF. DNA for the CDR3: TGCGCCAGCAGGTTGGCGACAGGGGGTGAGCAGTTCTTC.

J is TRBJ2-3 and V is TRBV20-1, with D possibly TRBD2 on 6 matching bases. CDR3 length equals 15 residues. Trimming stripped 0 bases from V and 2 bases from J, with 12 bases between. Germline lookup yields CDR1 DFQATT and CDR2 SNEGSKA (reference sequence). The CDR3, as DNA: TGCAGTGCTAGAGATGCCCGGGGGTACACAGATACGCAGTATTTT. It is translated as CSARDARGYTDTQYF.

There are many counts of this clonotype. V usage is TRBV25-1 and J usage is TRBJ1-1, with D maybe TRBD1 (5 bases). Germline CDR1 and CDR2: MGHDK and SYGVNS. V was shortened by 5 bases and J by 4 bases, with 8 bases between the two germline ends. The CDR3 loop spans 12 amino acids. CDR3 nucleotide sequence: TGTGCCAGCAGTATAGACAGCACTGAAGCTTTCTTT. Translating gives CASSIDSTEAFF.

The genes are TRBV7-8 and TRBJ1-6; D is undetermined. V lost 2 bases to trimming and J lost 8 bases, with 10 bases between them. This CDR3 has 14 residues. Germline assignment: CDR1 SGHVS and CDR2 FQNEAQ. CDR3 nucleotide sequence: TGTGCCAGCAGCTTAAAACCCGGGGATTCACCCCTCCACTTT. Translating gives CASSLKPGDSPLHF.

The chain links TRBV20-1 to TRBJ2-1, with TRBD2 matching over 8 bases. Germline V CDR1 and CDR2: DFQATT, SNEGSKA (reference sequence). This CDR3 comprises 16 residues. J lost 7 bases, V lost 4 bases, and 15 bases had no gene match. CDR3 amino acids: CSAKTQAGAYGNEQFF. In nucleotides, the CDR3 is TGCAGTGCTAAGACCCAAGCGGGGGCCTATGGAAATGAGCAGTTCTTC.

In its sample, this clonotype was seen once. DNA of the CDR3: TGCGCCAGCAGCTTTTCCAGCGGGGGGGCCCGAGAGACCCAGTACTTC. It codes for CASSFSSGGARETQYF. The V call is TRBV5-1, the J call TRBJ2-5, with 10 bases lining up with TRBD2. Trimming removed 2 bases from V and 4 bases from J; junction bases left unmatched: 8. From germline, CDR1 is SGHRS and CDR2 YFSETQ. The CDR3 sequence is 16 residues long.

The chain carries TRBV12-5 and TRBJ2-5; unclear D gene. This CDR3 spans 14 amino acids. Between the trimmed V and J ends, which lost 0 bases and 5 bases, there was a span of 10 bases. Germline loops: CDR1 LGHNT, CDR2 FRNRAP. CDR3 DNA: TGTGCTAGTGGTTTGGTCGACCCCGGGGAGACCCAGTACTTC. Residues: CASGLVDPGETQYF.